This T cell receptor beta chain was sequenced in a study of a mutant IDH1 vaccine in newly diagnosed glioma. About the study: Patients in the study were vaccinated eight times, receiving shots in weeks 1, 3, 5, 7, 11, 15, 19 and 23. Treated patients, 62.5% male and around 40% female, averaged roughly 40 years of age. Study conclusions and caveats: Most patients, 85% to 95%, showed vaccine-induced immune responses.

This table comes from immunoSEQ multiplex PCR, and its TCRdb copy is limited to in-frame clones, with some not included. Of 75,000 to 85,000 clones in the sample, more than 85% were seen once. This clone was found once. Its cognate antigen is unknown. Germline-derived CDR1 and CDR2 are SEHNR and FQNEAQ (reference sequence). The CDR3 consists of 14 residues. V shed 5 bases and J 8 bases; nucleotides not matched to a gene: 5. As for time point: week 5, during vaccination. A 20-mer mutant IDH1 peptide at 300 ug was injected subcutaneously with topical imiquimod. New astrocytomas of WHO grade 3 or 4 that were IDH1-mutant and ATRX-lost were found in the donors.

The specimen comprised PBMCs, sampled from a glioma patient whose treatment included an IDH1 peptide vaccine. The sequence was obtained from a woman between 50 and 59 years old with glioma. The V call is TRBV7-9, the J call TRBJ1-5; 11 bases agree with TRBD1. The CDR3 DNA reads TGTGCCAGCAGCCCCGGGACAGGGGGGAAGCCCCAGCATTTT. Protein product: CASSPGTGGKPQHF.